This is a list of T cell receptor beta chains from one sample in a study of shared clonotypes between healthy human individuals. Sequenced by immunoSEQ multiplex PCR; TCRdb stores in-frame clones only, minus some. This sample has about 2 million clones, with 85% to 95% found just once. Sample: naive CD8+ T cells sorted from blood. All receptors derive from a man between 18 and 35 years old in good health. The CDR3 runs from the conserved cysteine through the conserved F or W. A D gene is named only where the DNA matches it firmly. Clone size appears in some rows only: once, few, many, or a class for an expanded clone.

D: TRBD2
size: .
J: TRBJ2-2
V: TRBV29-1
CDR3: CSTTGTSGAGELFF
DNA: TGCAGCACAACCGGGACTAGCGGGGCCGGGGAGCTGTTTTTT

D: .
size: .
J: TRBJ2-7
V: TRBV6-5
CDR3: CATKGGRGPYEQYF
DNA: TGTGCCACCAAAGGAGGACGGGGACCCTACGAGCAGTACTTC

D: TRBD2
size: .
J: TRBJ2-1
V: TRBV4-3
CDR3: CASSSERTSYNEQFF
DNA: TGCGCCAGCAGCTCGGAGCGGACTAGTTACAATGAGCAGTTCTTC

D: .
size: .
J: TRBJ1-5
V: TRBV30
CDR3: CAWNPQGEGNQPQHF
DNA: TGTGCCTGGAATCCCCAGGGAGAAGGCAATCAGCCCCAGCATTTT

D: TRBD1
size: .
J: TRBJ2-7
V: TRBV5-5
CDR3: CASSLGDRGYEQYF
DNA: TGTGCCAGCAGCTTAGGGGACAGGGGTTACGAGCAGTACTTC

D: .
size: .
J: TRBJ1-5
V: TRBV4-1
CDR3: CASSQEYRDNQPQHF
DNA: TGCGCCAGCAGCCAAGAGTACAGGGACAATCAGCCCCAGCATTTT

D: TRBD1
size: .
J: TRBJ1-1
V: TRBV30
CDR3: CAWSWTGHGTEAFF
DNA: TGTGCCTGGAGCTGGACAGGGCACGGCACTGAAGCTTTCTTT

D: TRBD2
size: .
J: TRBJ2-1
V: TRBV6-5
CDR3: CASRGTSGIGNEQFF
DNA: TGTGCCAGCAGGGGGACTAGCGGGATCGGAAATGAGCAGTTCTTC

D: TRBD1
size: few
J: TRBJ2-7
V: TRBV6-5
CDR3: CASSYSTGGYEQYF
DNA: TGTGCCAGCAGTTACTCGACAGGGGGCTACGAGCAGTACTTC

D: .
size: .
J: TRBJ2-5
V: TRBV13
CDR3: CASSLDGEGETQYF
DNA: TGTGCCAGCAGCTTAGATGGGGAAGGAGAGACCCAGTACTTC

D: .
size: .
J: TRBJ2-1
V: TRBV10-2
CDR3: CASSRGTYNEQFF
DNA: TGCGCCAGCTCTAGGGGGACCTACAATGAGCAGTTCTTC

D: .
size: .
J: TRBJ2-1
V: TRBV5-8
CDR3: CASRYGNGLYYNEQFF
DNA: TGTGCCAGCAGGTACGGAAACGGACTCTACTACAATGAGCAGTTCTTC

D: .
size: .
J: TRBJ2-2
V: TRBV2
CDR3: CASSEPAVGSNTGELFF
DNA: TGTGCCAGCAGTGAACCAGCGGTGGGGTCGAACACCGGGGAGCTGTTTTTT

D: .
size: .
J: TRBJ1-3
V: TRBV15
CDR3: CATSEGPTGGGNTIYF
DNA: TGTGCCACCAGCGAGGGCCCGACAGGAGGTGGAAACACCATATATTTT

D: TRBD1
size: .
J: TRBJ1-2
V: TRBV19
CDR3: CASSRQGRLDYGYTF
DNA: TGTGCCAGTAGTAGACAGGGGCGGTTGGACTATGGCTACACCTTC

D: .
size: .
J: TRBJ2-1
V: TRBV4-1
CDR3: CASSPSDLYNEQFF
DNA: TGCGCCAGCAGCCCCAGCGACCTCTACAATGAGCAGTTCTTC

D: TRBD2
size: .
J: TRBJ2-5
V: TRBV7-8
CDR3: CASTLAAGDSGSTRETQYF
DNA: TGTGCCAGCACCCTAGCAGCAGGGGATAGCGGGAGCACTCGGGAGACCCAGTACTTC

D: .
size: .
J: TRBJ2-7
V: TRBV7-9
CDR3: CASSTGATEQYF
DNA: TGTGCCAGCTCGACGGGAGCTACCGAGCAGTACTTC

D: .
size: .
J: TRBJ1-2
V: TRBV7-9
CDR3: CASSLRRDHGYTF
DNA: TGTGCCAGCAGCTTGAGGAGGGACCATGGCTACACCTTC

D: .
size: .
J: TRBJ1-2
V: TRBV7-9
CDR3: CASSSGVVYGYTF
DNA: TGTGCCAGCAGCTCAGGGGTGGTCTATGGCTACACCTTC

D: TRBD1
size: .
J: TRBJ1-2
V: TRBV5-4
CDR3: CASTTGTGYGYTF
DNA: TGTGCCAGCACTACCGGGACAGGCTATGGCTACACCTTC

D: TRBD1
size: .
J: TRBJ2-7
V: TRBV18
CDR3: CASSPAGTGLYEQYF
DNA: TGTGCCAGCTCACCTGCCGGGACAGGGCTCTACGAGCAGTACTTC

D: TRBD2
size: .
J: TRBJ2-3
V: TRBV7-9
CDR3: CASSGTSGRADTQYF
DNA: TGTGCCAGCAGCGGGACTAGCGGGAGGGCTGATACGCAGTATTTT